The present entry profiles one T cell receptor beta chain with its context. No antigen is known for it. Data came from immunoSEQ multiplex PCR; TCRdb stores just in-frame clones and leaves some out. The sample includes around 380,000 clones, 88% of them seen just once. These data belong to a study of Ad26.COV2.S vaccination and SARS-CoV-2 variants. Overall study findings and caveats: Vaccine and placebo recipients had comparable breadth of non-spike TCRs.

Between the trimmed V and J ends, which lost 0 bases and 4 bases, there was a span of 6 bases. Germline assignment: CDR1 SGDLS and CDR2 YYNGEE. This CDR3 has 13 residues. Treatment in this sample: some 19 received Ad26.COV2.S at low or high dose, single or two shots; about 5 received placebo; per-sample allocation not given. Vaccine and placebo recipients were sampled on day 63 after the first injection. The receptor's source is a person aged 18-65 years who received the Ad26.COV2.S COVID-19 vaccine or a placebo. The sequencing here drew on peripheral blood, taken in a trial of Ad26.COV2.S vaccine versus placebo. The rearrangement uses TRBV9 and TRBJ2-3, with a possible D match to TRBD1 (5 bases). The CDR3 loop reads CASSVVQADTQYF. As DNA, the CDR3 is TGTGCCAGCAGCGTAGTACAGGCAGATACGCAGTATTTT.